This TCR beta chain originates from a study of blood T cell repertoires in COVID-19 (dated by TCRdb to 2018 to 2020). At the level of the whole study: Samples from collaborators originated in the United States, Italy and Spain and spanned both the acute and convalescent phases of COVID-19. Samples came from the ongoing ImmuneRACE study (first 160 participants) plus 1,254 subjects from 6 global collaborators. The material from the prospective study consisted of cDNA or gDNA derived from T cells, B-cell-depleted T cells, or PBMCs. A de-identified subject ID, COVID-19 status, age in years and sex were almost always included in the sample metadata. Deeply sampled blood TCRbeta repertoires from subjects exposed to, actively infected with, or recovered from COVID-19 were included in the dataset. HLA class I and class II types, where available, came from metadata supplied by the sample provider rather than from assay-based typing. The repertoires were made available in a free public database intended to serve as a resource for research on the immune response to SARS-CoV-2.

The collaborating institutions used their own protocols to collect whole blood in K2EDTA tubes. For TCRbeta analysis, collaborator samples were shipped as frozen whole blood, as isolated PBMCs, or as DNA extracted from either sample type. The CDR1 and CDR2 encoded by the germline V gene are SGHTA and FQGTGA. Including the terminal cysteine and phenylalanine, the CDR3 comprises 14 residues. Only CDR3 DNA is held: 42 bases, read in frame from base 1. Trimming at the junction amounts to 1 base on V and 5 bases on J, and the germline ends lie 9 bases apart. In this sample, this clone turned up a few times. Its target antigen remains unknown. Base quality data are lacking; no much larger clone is found one base away. TCRbeta CDR3 regions were amplified from genomic DNA by means of the immunoSEQ Assay, a bias-controlled multiplex PCR. The published analysis was carried out like this. The number of nucleated cells in each sample was estimated by amplification of reference gene primers within the assay. Sequence reads were collapsed and filtered to measure the absolute abundance of every unique TCRbeta CDR3 rearrangement. Productive Simpson clonality was computed per sample as the square root of Simpson's diversity index over productive rearrangements. TCRdb carries this immuneACCESS record with in-frame sequences only. Its versions omit some clonotypes, under half of them owing to an unresolved V gene in the studies checked, with the rest unexplained. V and J calls and clone size come straight from that table; D and trimming were deduced from the DNA. This sample holds around 130,000 clones; 86% were observed only once. Roughly 4.7% of the sample is in the top ten clones.

What the research found in general, with its limitations: How much clinical and demographic metadata was included differed by source and by participant, and the metadata was provided uncurated.

The specimen was peripheral blood. This TCR derives from a man between 40 and 49 years old with acute or convalescent COVID-19. Recombination connected TRBV7-3 to TRBJ2-1, and the D gene may be TRBD1, 5 bases matching. The CDR3 here reads CASSLSQGDNEQFF. The sequenced DNA is TGTGCCAGCAGCTTAAGCCAGGGTGACAATGAGCAGTTCTTC.